This T cell receptor beta chain was captured by sequencing in a study of CXCR3-negative and CXCR3-positive naive CD8 T cells. On the study more broadly: Roughly 1.5 +/- 0.3 million TRB reads came from each library, giving 110 million to 150 million in total.

General observations from the study: Memory cells diverged, while naive CXCR3-positive and CXCR3-negative cells had similar TRBV-TRBJ usage. Both of the naive subsets showed about the same high diversity, but memory CD8+ cells had much less. After cryopreservation, expression of CXCR3 was partially reduced, and most assays were run with fresh PBMCs. Naive cells that were CXCR3-positive had more hydrophobic TRB CDR3s (compared with CXCR3-negative naive cells).

Comments on this clonotype: The antigen is not known.

The authors made the TRB cDNA libraries by 5' RACE using UMI labels. No DNA is given; TCRdb re-called the 5' RACE reads and lists each CDR3 protein once. This sample carries around 61,000 distinct CDR3 sequences, with 0.55% to 0.8% going to the ten biggest clones. This CDR3 comprises 14 residues. This chain links TRBV12-3 or TRBV12-4 with TRBJ2-2. The clonotype originates from a human donor in good health. Some clones in this sample may be carry-over from other donors' samples. What was sequenced was naive CXCR3+ CD8+ T cells from blood. Documented subset: CD45RO-CCR7+CD27+CD95- naive CD8+ T cells expressing CXCR3 (TNR3+). CDR3 protein: CASTVTLYTGELFF.